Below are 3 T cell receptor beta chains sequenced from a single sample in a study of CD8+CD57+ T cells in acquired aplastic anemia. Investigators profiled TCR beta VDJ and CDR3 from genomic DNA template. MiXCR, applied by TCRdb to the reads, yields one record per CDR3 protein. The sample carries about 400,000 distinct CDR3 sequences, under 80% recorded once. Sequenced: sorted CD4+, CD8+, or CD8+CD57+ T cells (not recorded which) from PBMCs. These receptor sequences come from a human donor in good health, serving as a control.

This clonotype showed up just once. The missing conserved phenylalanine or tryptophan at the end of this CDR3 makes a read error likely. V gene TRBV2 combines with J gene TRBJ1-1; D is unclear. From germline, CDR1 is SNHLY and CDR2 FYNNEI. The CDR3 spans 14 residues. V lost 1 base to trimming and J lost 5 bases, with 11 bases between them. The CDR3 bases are TGTGCCAGCAGTGAAGTTTCATGGAAAACTGAAGCTTTCCAC. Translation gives CASSEVSWKTEAFH.

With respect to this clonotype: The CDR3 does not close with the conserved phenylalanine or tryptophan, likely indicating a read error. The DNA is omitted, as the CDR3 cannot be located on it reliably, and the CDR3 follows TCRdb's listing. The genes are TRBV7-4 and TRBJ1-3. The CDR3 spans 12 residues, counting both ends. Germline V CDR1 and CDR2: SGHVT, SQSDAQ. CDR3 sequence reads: CASSLSGNTIEA.

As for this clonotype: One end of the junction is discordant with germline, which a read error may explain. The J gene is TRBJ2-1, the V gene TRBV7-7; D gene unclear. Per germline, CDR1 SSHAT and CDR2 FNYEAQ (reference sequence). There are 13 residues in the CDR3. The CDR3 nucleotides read TGTGCTAGCAGCCCCGGAAACAGCAACAAGGAGCAGTTC. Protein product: CASSPGNSNKEQF.